This T cell receptor (beta chain) was profiled in a study of Graves' ophthalmopathy and Graves' hyperthyroidism. The CDR3 consists of 15 residues. Per the germline V gene, CDR1 is SGHDT and CDR2 is YYEEEE. Trimming removed 3 bases from V and 4 bases from J, with 16 bases in between. This clonotype has a count of ten or more. The study amplified TCR beta CDR3 regions using RNA transcripts. Following a first-round RT-PCR that used HTBI primers, a second-round multiplex PCR was carried out. A single record per CDR3 protein comes from TCRdb applying MiXCR to the multiplex PCR reads. The sample carries roughly 300,000 distinct CDR3 sequences, 15% to 20% recorded once.

This TCR derives from an adult man with Graves' ophthalmopathy. Specimen: peripheral blood. The J gene is TRBJ1-1, the V gene TRBV5-6; unclear D gene. CDR3 sequence: CASSSPYLRTTEAFF. The CDR3 bases are TGTGCCAGCAGCTCCCCATATCTTAGGACCACTGAAGCTTTCTTT.